The clone carrying this TCR beta chain appeared a few times. No antigen is known for it. The data originate from a study of T-cell reconstitution after alpha-beta-depleted transplantation in children. Study-level results: Some patients' high day-60 TCRbeta diversity was traced to surviving recipient T cells and thymic progenitors. From newly produced T cells came most of the T-cell counts and diversity one year after transplant. The origin of alpha-beta T cells about two months after transplant was reportedly several hundred expanded graft clones.

This sample's TCRbeta library carried unique molecular identifier barcodes. Via MiXCR, TCRdb re-called the PCR reads, giving one row per CDR3 protein. The sample has 55,000 to 65,000 distinct CDR3 sequences, about 40% seen once. Germline assignment: CDR1 PRHDT and CDR2 FYEKMQ (reference sequence). The CDR3 is made up of 15 amino acids. V was cut by 4 bases and J by 1 base, with 14 bases left in between. The chain links TRBV13 to TRBJ2-7; the D gene is possibly TRBD1 (5 bases). This specimen consisted of PBMCs, mostly from graft donor cells, obtained 360 days after TCRalphabeta/CD19-depleted stem cell transplant. The TCR sequence derives from a male patient younger than 18 who had a stem cell transplant for acute lymphoblastic leukemia, so the T cells may come from the graft donor. Here the CDR3 DNA reads TGTGCCAGCAGCTCAAGGGGAATTGGGTCCTACGAGCAGTACTTC. Translating it yields CASSSRGIGSYEQYF.